This is a list of T cell receptor beta chains from one sample in a study of regulatory T cells in long-lasting Graves disease. TCRdb recomputed calls from the multiplex PCR reads with MiXCR, one row per CDR3 protein. The sample holds fewer than 550,000 distinct CDR3 sequences, roughly 15% seen once. These same records also appear under a second study, on T cells in Graves' hyperthyroidism and ophthalmopathy.

This material consisted of peripheral blood mononuclear cells (PBMCs), taken at new diagnosis, from a patient treated with antithyroid drugs. These receptors all stem from a woman aged 18-29 years with Graves disease. The CDR3 runs from the conserved cysteine through the conserved F or W. Each record gives: D gene, clone size, J gene, V gene, CDR3 protein, CDR3 DNA. D genes are given only for firm matches. Size tells how often a clone was seen (once, few, many) or the class of an expanded clone, and some rows leave it out.

D gene: TRBD2; clone size: many; J gene: TRBJ2-1; V gene: TRBV7-2; CDR3 protein: CASSLSGGRRNEQFF; CDR3 DNA: TGTGCCAGCAGCTTATCGGGAGGGCGCCGTAATGAGCAGTTCTTC
D gene: NA; clone size: few; J gene: TRBJ1-6; V gene: TRBV12-3/TRBV12-4; CDR3 protein: CASSYSFGARGGSPLHF; CDR3 DNA: TGTGCCAGCAGTTACAGTTTCGGGGCGCGGGGGGGTTCACCCCTCCACTTT
D gene: TRBD2; clone size: many; J gene: TRBJ2-1; V gene: TRBV20-1; CDR3 protein: CSASEHTSGTYNEQFF; CDR3 DNA: TGCAGTGCTAGCGAACATACTAGCGGGACCTACAATGAGCAGTTCTTC
D gene: NA; clone size: few; J gene: TRBJ2-1; V gene: TRBV5-1; CDR3 protein: CASSLAGSPDRFF; CDR3 DNA: TGCGCCAGCAGCTTGGCCGGTAGCCCTGACAGGTTCTTC
D gene: NA; clone size: few; J gene: TRBJ1-6; V gene: TRBV20-1; CDR3 protein: CSARTSFSARNSPLHF; CDR3 DNA: TGCAGTGCTAGAACTTCATTTTCAGCGCGGAATTCACCCCTCCACTTT
D gene: TRBD2; clone size: NA; J gene: TRBJ2-7; V gene: TRBV19; CDR3 protein: CASSVGSGRGYEQYF; CDR3 DNA: TGTGCCAGTAGTGTCGGGAGCGGGAGAGGGTACGAGCAGTACTTC
D gene: TRBD1; clone size: many; J gene: TRBJ2-2; V gene: TRBV11-2; CDR3 protein: CASGPGQRAFGELFF; CDR3 DNA: TGTGCCAGCGGACCGGGACAGAGGGCTTTCGGGGAGCTGTTTTTT
D gene: TRBD1; clone size: many; J gene: TRBJ2-5; V gene: TRBV10-3; CDR3 protein: CAISAGTGAQETQYF; CDR3 DNA: TGTGCCATCAGTGCCGGGACAGGGGCACAAGAGACCCAGTACTTC
D gene: NA; clone size: many; J gene: TRBJ2-7; V gene: TRBV28; CDR3 protein: CASSSYDSFYEQYF; CDR3 DNA: TGTGCCAGCAGCTCCTACGACAGTTTCTACGAGCAGTACTTC
D gene: NA; clone size: many; J gene: TRBJ2-7; V gene: TRBV7-9; CDR3 protein: CASSDVANEQYF; CDR3 DNA: TGTGCCAGCAGCGACGTGGCAAACGAGCAGTACTTC
D gene: NA; clone size: NA; J gene: TRBJ2-7; V gene: TRBV20-1; CDR3 protein: CSAGVNYEQYF; CDR3 DNA: TGCAGTGCTGGGGTCAACTACGAGCAGTACTTC
D gene: NA; clone size: NA; J gene: TRBJ2-7; V gene: TRBV4-3; CDR3 protein: CASSQDRVGEQYF; CDR3 DNA: TGCGCCAGCAGCCAAGACAGGGTTGGCGAGCAGTACTTC
D gene: NA; clone size: NA; J gene: TRBJ2-7; V gene: TRBV5-1; CDR3 protein: CASSYGWVAHEQYF; CDR3 DNA: TGCGCCAGCAGCTACGGTTGGGTAGCTCACGAGCAGTACTTC
D gene: NA; clone size: many; J gene: TRBJ2-1; V gene: TRBV2; CDR3 protein: CASLEEVGNEQFF; CDR3 DNA: TGTGCCAGCCTCGAGGAGGTCGGCAATGAGCAGTTCTTC
D gene: TRBD1; clone size: NA; J gene: TRBJ2-7; V gene: TRBV6-1; CDR3 protein: CASAGTGVSYEQYF; CDR3 DNA: TGTGCCAGCGCAGGGACAGGTGTTTCCTACGAGCAGTACTTC
D gene: NA; clone size: NA; J gene: TRBJ2-6; V gene: TRBV11-2; CDR3 protein: CASSLGTGSGANVPTF; CDR3 DNA: TGTGCCAGCAGCTTAGGAACGGGCTCTGGGGCCAACGTCCCGACTTTC
D gene: NA; clone size: many; J gene: TRBJ2-1; V gene: TRBV20-1; CDR3 protein: CSAMVSRSSYNEQFF; CDR3 DNA: TGCAGTGCGATGGTTAGCAGGTCCTCCTACAATGAGCAGTTCTTC
D gene: TRBD2; clone size: many; J gene: TRBJ2-1; V gene: TRBV10-1; CDR3 protein: CASSGRLAGNEQFF; CDR3 DNA: TGCGCCAGCAGTGGGAGACTAGCGGGTAATGAGCAGTTCTTC
D gene: NA; clone size: few; J gene: TRBJ2-7; V gene: TRBV6-4; CDR3 protein: CASSYGTSEQYF; CDR3 DNA: TGTGCCAGCAGTTATGGTACTTCCGAGCAGTACTTC
D gene: TRBD2; clone size: many; J gene: TRBJ2-1; V gene: TRBV18; CDR3 protein: CASSPPPLAGNEQFF; CDR3 DNA: TGTGCCAGCTCACCTCCTCCCCTAGCGGGAAATGAGCAGTTCTTC
D gene: NA; clone size: NA; J gene: TRBJ1-2; V gene: TRBV6-5; CDR3 protein: CASSYLPFYGYTF; CDR3 DNA: TGTGCCAGCAGTTACCTTCCATTCTATGGCTACACCTTC
D gene: NA; clone size: many; J gene: TRBJ2-5; V gene: TRBV28; CDR3 protein: CASSLLRETQYF; CDR3 DNA: TGTGCCAGCAGCCTGCTGCGAGAGACCCAGTACTTC
D gene: TRBD2; clone size: few; J gene: TRBJ2-3; V gene: TRBV20-1; CDR3 protein: CSASRLALYPDTQYF; CDR3 DNA: TGCAGTGCTAGTCGACTAGCTCTGTACCCAGATACGCAGTATTTT
D gene: TRBD2; clone size: NA; J gene: TRBJ2-7; V gene: TRBV19; CDR3 protein: CASSTSGLAGGEQYF; CDR3 DNA: TGTGCCAGTAGTACATCGGGACTAGCGGGAGGAGAGCAGTACTTC
D gene: NA; clone size: many; J gene: TRBJ2-1; V gene: TRBV7-6; CDR3 protein: CASSKEQYNEQFF; CDR3 DNA: TGTGCCAGCAGCAAAGAACAGTACAATGAGCAGTTCTTC
D gene: TRBD1; clone size: few; J gene: TRBJ2-3; V gene: TRBV5-1; CDR3 protein: CASSIQWDRAHTDTQYF; CDR3 DNA: TGCGCCAGCAGCATCCAATGGGACAGGGCTCACACAGATACGCAGTATTTT
D gene: TRBD2; clone size: few; J gene: TRBJ2-2; V gene: TRBV9; CDR3 protein: CASSSLAGDTGELFF; CDR3 DNA: TGTGCCAGCAGCTCCCTAGCGGGGGACACCGGGGAGCTGTTTTTT
D gene: TRBD1; clone size: NA; J gene: TRBJ2-1; V gene: TRBV6-1; CDR3 protein: CASSPTGNHNEQFF; CDR3 DNA: TGTGCCAGCAGTCCGACAGGGAACCACAATGAGCAGTTCTTC
D gene: TRBD2; clone size: NA; J gene: TRBJ2-5; V gene: TRBV4-1; CDR3 protein: CASRPGLAKETQYF; CDR3 DNA: TGCGCCAGCAGACCGGGACTAGCGAAGGAGACCCAGTACTTC
D gene: NA; clone size: many; J gene: TRBJ2-7; V gene: TRBV7-2; CDR3 protein: CASSSTRIYEQYF; CDR3 DNA: TGTGCCAGCAGCTCCACCAGAATATACGAGCAGTACTTC
D gene: NA; clone size: many; J gene: TRBJ2-7; V gene: TRBV28; CDR3 protein: CASSLWSAARYEQYF; CDR3 DNA: TGTGCCAGCAGTTTATGGTCGGCTGCTCGCTACGAGCAGTACTTC
D gene: NA; clone size: few; J gene: TRBJ1-1; V gene: TRBV2; CDR3 protein: CASSSHGSNTEAFF; CDR3 DNA: TGTGCCAGCAGCTCCCACGGGTCGAACACTGAAGCTTTCTTT
D gene: NA; clone size: many; J gene: TRBJ1-6; V gene: TRBV7-2; CDR3 protein: CASSTGARYSPLHF; CDR3 DNA: TGTGCCAGCAGCACGGGGGCCAGATATTCACCCCTCCACTTT
D gene: NA; clone size: few; J gene: TRBJ2-2; V gene: TRBV9; CDR3 protein: CASSEELTNTGELFF; CDR3 DNA: TGTGCCAGCAGCGAAGAACTAACGAACACCGGGGAGCTGTTTTTT
D gene: NA; clone size: many; J gene: TRBJ2-1; V gene: TRBV3-1; CDR3 protein: CASSQDGQGQEQFF; CDR3 DNA: TGTGCCAGCAGCCAAGATGGTCAAGGACAAGAGCAGTTCTTC
D gene: NA; clone size: many; J gene: TRBJ2-1; V gene: TRBV28; CDR3 protein: CASGRGRDNEQFF; CDR3 DNA: TGTGCCAGCGGTAGGGGGCGGGATAATGAGCAGTTCTTC
D gene: NA; clone size: many; J gene: TRBJ2-1; V gene: TRBV7-2; CDR3 protein: CASSFEVPPRGRAYNEQFF; CDR3 DNA: TGTGCCAGCAGCTTTGAGGTTCCCCCACGGGGGCGGGCATACAATGAGCAGTTCTTC
D gene: NA; clone size: many; J gene: TRBJ2-5; V gene: TRBV2; CDR3 protein: CASKGRDFQETQYF; CDR3 DNA: TGTGCCAGCAAAGGCCGGGACTTCCAAGAGACCCAGTACTTC
D gene: NA; clone size: few; J gene: TRBJ2-1; V gene: TRBV7-9; CDR3 protein: CASSLVSGWRDYNEQFF; CDR3 DNA: TGTGCCAGCAGCTTAGTTTCGGGTTGGAGGGACTACAATGAGCAGTTCTTC
D gene: TRBD1; clone size: many; J gene: TRBJ1-5; V gene: TRBV3-1; CDR3 protein: CASSQGPDRAGQPQHF; CDR3 DNA: TGTGCCAGCAGCCAAGGTCCGGACAGGGCGGGTCAGCCCCAGCATTTT
D gene: NA; clone size: few; J gene: TRBJ1-1; V gene: TRBV3-1; CDR3 protein: CASSQVAGQYTEAFF; CDR3 DNA: TGTGCCAGCAGCCAAGTGGCAGGGCAGTACACTGAAGCTTTCTTT
D gene: TRBD2; clone size: many; J gene: TRBJ2-5; V gene: TRBV29-1; CDR3 protein: CSVDAGVSETQYF; CDR3 DNA: TGCAGCGTTGACGCGGGAGTCAGTGAGACCCAGTACTTC
D gene: NA; clone size: many; J gene: TRBJ2-3; V gene: TRBV20-1; CDR3 protein: CSASGPFTDTQYF; CDR3 DNA: TGCAGTGCTAGCGGCCCCTTCACAGATACGCAGTATTTT
D gene: NA; clone size: many; J gene: TRBJ2-3; V gene: TRBV10-3; CDR3 protein: CAISEAVGGRTDTQYF; CDR3 DNA: TGTGCCATCAGTGAAGCGGTTGGGGGTCGCACAGATACGCAGTATTTT
D gene: NA; clone size: NA; J gene: TRBJ2-2; V gene: TRBV24-1; CDR3 protein: CATSDLHIPLDPWAIPVRELFF; CDR3 DNA: TGTGCCACCAGTGATTTGCATATCCCCCTGGACCCCTGGGCTATACCCGTAAGGGAGCTGTTTTTT
D gene: NA; clone size: many; J gene: TRBJ1-1; V gene: TRBV27; CDR3 protein: CASSPGTDLNTEAFF; CDR3 DNA: TGTGCCAGCAGTCCAGGGACGGACTTGAACACTGAAGCTTTCTTT
D gene: TRBD1; clone size: few; J gene: TRBJ1-6; V gene: TRBV18; CDR3 protein: CASSPPGGGSPLHF; CDR3 DNA: TGTGCCAGCTCACCCCCAGGGGGCGGTTCACCCCTCCACTTT
D gene: NA; clone size: many; J gene: TRBJ2-7; V gene: TRBV28; CDR3 protein: CASTVNYEQYF; CDR3 DNA: TGTGCCAGTACAGTTAACTACGAGCAGTACTTC
D gene: TRBD1; clone size: few; J gene: TRBJ2-2; V gene: TRBV6-1; CDR3 protein: CASSAGTGMNTGELFF; CDR3 DNA: TGTGCCAGCAGTGCAGGGACAGGGATGAACACCGGGGAGCTGTTTTTT